This T cell receptor beta chain originates from a study of T cells in Graves' hyperthyroidism and ophthalmopathy (dated by TCRdb to about 2019). About the study as a whole: Peripheral blood was collected at initial diagnosis, before any treatment. TCR V-J signatures able to tell the groups apart were searched for in a discovery cohort of more than 90 patients, of whom roughly 42 had Graves' ophthalmopathy and 57 had stable Graves' hyperthyroidism. An independent validation cohort of under 20 hyperthyroidism patients and 17 patients who later progressed to ophthalmopathy tested prospective prediction of ophthalmopathy. For training and testing, the approximately 97 patients in the discovery cohort were randomly divided in a 7:3 ratio. In addition, the study compared T-cell repertoires in thyroid tissue and in blood from several Graves' hyperthyroidism patients. Following sampling, methimazole starting at 30 mg daily was given to hyperthyroidism patients, and high-dose intravenous methylprednisolone was given to ophthalmopathy patients. The paper reports TCR Vbeta CDR3 sequencing of over 120 peripheral blood samples: under 45 ophthalmopathy, over 70 hyperthyroidism and around 17 progressor patients.

Results and caveats for the whole study, not just this receptor: Ophthalmopathy was separated from stable hyperthyroidism by a 13 V-J signature model, with 85% to 90% sensitivity and roughly 84% specificity obtained in cross-validation and 80%/75% obtained in testing. Blood samples also contained most of the expanded thyroid clonotypes (frequency above 0.001), which suggests that blood repertoires may reflect thyroid immune responses. Sample size was not statistically predetermined, and blinding of investigators to group allocation was not performed. During validation, the model predicted progression to ophthalmopathy a median of approximately 6 months ahead of onset, with more than 60% sensitivity and more than 72% specificity.

The TCR beta CDR3 regions were amplified from RNA transcripts. The first round of RT-PCR for the TCR CDR3 was performed with the HTBI primer set and the Qiagen OneStep RT-PCR kit. A second multiplex PCR round built the libraries, followed by size selection and purification. The libraries were sequenced on an Illumina HiSeq2000 using paired-end 100 bp reads. The original methods were these. SOAPnuke was used to process the raw data, with reads discarded if the reads contained adapters or uncalled bases, had a mean Phred below 15, or lacked an exact constant-primer or identifier match. COPE v1.2.5 was used to merge the high-quality paired reads, and each unique nucleotide sequence was defined as a clonotype. MiTCR v1.1 was used to align the clonotypes against IMGT TRBV, TRBD and TRBJ reference segments. Only V-J combinations with frequency above 0.0001, covering roughly 99% of repertoires, were analysed. The TCS score was defined as the ratio of F50 (clonal expansion) to E x V (chaos), calculated using BLOSUM62-based TCRdist between CDR3 peptides within each V-J. Welch's t-statistics and random forest reduced around 520 V-J features to about 12, which were used in a naive Bayes classifier (R e1071). The similarity between thyroid and blood repertoires was quantified using the Morisita-Horn index. Using fastp at Q25 and MiXCR, TCRdb reprocessed the public reads and kept productive beta chains. Every CDR3 protein is listed once, alongside the most common genes and DNA of its rows. The V and J calls, along with clone size, are taken from TCRdb and not from the paper's own processing. The sample table shows 750,000 to 900,000 distinct CDR3 sequences, and around 38% are seen once. 7% to 10% of the sample comes from the top ten.

As regards this clonotype: It has no known antigen specificity. No much larger clone is present one base from it, and per-base qualities are unavailable.

Stable Graves' hyperthyroidism was defined as no progression to ophthalmopathy during 18 months of follow-up. The hyperthyroidism patients were between 18 and 65 years old and newly diagnosed, with a disease duration of less than 2 months. The study excluded patients with uncontrolled infections, other autoimmune diseases, pregnancy or lactation. Diagnoses relied on clinical symptoms, serum thyroxine and TRAb, thyroid ultrasound and orbital computed tomography. PBMCs were separated from over 9 ml of fresh peripheral blood using Ficoll-Paque density gradient centrifugation. Trizol reagent was used to extract total RNA, and RNA quality was then checked on an Agilent 2100 Bioanalyzer. What was sequenced was blood. This TCR was recovered from a man aged 18 to 30 with Graves' hyperthyroidism.

The DNA sequence reads TGTGCCAGCAGCGCGAGCGGGCCGAACACTGAAGCTTTCTTT. Its amino acids are CASSASGPNTEAFF. The V and J segments used are TRBV9 and TRBJ1-1; a confident D gene designation cannot be given. The CDR3 starts with the cysteine, ends with the phenylalanine, and has 14 residues. Of all the DNA, just the CDR3 is kept, 42 bases in frame from base 1. According to the germline V gene, CDR1 reads SGDLS and CDR2 reads YYNGEE. The V and J ends are trimmed by 3 bases and 1 base, leaving 10 bases between them. The entire variable domain, with the stretches around the CDR3 drawn from the reference TRBV9 and TRBJ1-1 proteins, is DSGVTQTPKHLITATGQRVTLRCSPRSGDLSVYWYQQSLDQGLQFLIQYYNGEERAKGNILERFSAQQFPDLHSELNLSSLELGDSALYFCASSASGPNTEAFFGQGTRLTVV.